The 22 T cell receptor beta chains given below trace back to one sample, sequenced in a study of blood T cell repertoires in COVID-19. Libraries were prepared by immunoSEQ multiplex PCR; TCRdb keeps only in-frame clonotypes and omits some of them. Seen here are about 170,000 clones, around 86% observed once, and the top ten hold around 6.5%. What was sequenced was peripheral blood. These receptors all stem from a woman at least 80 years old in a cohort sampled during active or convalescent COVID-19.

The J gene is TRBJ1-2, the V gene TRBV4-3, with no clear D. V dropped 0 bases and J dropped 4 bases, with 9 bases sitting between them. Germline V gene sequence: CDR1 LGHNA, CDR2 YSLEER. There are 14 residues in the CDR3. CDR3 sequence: CASSQDQVGYGYTF. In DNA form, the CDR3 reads TGCGCCAGCAGCCAAGATCAGGTCGGCTATGGCTACACCTTC.

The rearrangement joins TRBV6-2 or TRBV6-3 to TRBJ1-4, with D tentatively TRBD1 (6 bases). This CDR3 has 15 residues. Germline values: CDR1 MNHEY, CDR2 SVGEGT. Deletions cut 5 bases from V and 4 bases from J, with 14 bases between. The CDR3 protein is CASSAIRDINEKLFF. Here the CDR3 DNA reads TGTGCCAGCAGTGCTATCCGGGACATTAATGAAAAACTGTTTTTT.

In DNA form, the CDR3 reads TGTGCCAGTAGTATACGGGTCCTCTCTGGAAACACCATATATTTT. This codes for CASSIRVLSGNTIYF. The gene calls are TRBV19 and TRBJ1-3, with D hard to call. Germline V CDR1 and CDR2: LNHDA, SQIVND (reference sequence). This CDR3 comprises 15 residues. Trimming pared 2 bases from V and 0 bases from J, leaving 8 bases between. The full variable domain, in which reference TRBV19 and TRBJ1-3 provide the parts outside the CDR3, is DGGITQSPKYLFRKEGQNVTLSCEQNLNHDAMYWYRQDPGQGLRLIYYSQIVNDFQKGDIAEGYSVSREKKESFPLTVTSAQKNPTAFYLCASSIRVLSGNTIYFGEGSWLTVV.

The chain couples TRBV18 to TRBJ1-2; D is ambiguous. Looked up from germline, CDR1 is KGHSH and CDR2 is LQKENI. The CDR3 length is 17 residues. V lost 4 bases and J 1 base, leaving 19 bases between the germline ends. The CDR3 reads CASSLPSREIDNYGYTF. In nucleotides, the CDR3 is TGTGCCAGCTCACTCCCTTCTAGGGAGATAGATAACTATGGCTACACCTTC.

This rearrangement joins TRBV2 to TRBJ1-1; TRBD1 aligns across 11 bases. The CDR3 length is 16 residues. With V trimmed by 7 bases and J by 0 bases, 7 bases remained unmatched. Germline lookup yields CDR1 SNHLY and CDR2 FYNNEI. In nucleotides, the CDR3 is TGTGCCAGCACCGGGACAGGGGGTTTCATGAACACTGAAGCTTTCTTT. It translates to CASTGTGGFMNTEAFF.

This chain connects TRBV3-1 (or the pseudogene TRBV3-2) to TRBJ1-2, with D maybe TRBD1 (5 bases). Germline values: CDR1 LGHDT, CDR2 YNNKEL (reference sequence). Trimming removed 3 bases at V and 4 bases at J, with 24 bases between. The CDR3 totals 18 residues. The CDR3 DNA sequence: TGTGCCAGCAGCCACCCACCGGGACTTAGGGCGGTAGGCTATGGCTACACCTTC. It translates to CASSHPPGLRAVGYGYTF.

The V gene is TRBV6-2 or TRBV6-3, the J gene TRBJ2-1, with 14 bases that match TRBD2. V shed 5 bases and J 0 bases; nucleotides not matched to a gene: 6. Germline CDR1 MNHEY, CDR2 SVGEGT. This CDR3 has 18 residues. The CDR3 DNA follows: TGTGCCAGCAGTCCGGCCGGGACTAGCGGGAGCTCCTACAATGAGCAGTTCTTC. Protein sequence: CASSPAGTSGSSYNEQFF.

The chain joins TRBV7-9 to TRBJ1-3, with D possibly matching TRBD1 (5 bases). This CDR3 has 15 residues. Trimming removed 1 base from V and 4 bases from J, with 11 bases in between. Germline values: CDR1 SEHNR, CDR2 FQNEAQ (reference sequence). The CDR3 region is CASSLETGLGNTIYF. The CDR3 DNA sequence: TGTGCCAGCAGCTTAGAAACAGGCTTGGGAAACACCATATATTTT.

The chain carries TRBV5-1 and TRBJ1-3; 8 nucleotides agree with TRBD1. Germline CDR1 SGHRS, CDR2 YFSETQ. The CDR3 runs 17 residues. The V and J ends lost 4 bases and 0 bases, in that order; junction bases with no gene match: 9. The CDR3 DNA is TGCGCCAGCAGCGGTACAGGGGGACTCCTCTCTGGAAACACCATATATTTT. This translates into CASSGTGGLLSGNTIYF.

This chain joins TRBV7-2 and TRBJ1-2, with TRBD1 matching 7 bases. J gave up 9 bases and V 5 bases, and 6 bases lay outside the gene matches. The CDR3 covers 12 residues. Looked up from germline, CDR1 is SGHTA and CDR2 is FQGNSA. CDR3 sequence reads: CASSVDRVRYTF. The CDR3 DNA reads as TGTGCCAGCAGCGTTGACAGGGTCCGCTACACCTTC.

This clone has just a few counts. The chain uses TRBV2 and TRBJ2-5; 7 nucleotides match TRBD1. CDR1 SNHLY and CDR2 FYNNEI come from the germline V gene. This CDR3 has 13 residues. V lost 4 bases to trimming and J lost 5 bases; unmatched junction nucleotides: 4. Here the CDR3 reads CASSARRGETQYF. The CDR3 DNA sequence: TGTGCCAGCAGTGCCCGCAGGGGGGAGACCCAGTACTTC.

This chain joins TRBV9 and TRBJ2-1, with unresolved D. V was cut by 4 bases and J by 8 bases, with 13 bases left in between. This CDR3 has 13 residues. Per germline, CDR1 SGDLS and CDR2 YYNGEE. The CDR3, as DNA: TGTGCCAGCAGCCCCTCGGGTGAGGATGAGCAGTTCTTC. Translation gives CASSPSGEDEQFF.

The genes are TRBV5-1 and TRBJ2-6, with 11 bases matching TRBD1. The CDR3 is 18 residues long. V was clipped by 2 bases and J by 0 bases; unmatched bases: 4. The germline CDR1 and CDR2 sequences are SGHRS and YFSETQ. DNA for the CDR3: TGCGCCAGCAGCTTCCTGGGACAGGGGGACTCTGGGGCCAACGTCCTGACTTTC. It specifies CASSFLGQGDSGANVLTF.

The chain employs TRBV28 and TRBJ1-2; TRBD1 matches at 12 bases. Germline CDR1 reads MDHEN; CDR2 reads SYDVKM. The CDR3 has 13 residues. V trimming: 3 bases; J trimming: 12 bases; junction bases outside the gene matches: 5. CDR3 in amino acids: CASSFGTGGTNTF. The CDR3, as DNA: TGTGCCAGCAGTTTCGGGACAGGGGGCACCAACACCTTC.

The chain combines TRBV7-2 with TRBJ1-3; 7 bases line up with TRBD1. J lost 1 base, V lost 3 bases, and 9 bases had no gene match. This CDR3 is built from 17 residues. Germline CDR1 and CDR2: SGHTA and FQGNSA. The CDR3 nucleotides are TGTGCCAGCAGCTTGGTTCCCGCCAGGGGGTCTGGAAACACCATATATTTT. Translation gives CASSLVPARGSGNTIYF. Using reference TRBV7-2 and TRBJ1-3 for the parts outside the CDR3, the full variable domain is GAGVSQSPSNKVTEKGKDVELRCDPISGHTALYWYRQSLGQGLEFLIYFQGNSAPDKSGLPSDRFSAERTGGSVSTLTIQRTQQEDSAVYLCASSLVPARGSGNTIYFGEGSWLTVV.

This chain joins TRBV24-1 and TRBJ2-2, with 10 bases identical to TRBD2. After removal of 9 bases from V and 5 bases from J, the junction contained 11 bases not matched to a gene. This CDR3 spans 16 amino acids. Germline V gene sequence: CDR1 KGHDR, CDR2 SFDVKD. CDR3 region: CATARRVAGGTGELFF. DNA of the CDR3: TGTGCCACCGCCCGACGAGTAGCGGGGGGTACCGGGGAGCTGTTTTTT.

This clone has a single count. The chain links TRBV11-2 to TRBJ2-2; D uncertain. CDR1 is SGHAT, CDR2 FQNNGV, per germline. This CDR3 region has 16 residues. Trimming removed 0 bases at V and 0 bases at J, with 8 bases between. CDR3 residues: CASSLEGNANTGELFF. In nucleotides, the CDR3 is TGTGCCAGCAGCTTAGAGGGCAACGCGAACACCGGGGAGCTGTTTTTT. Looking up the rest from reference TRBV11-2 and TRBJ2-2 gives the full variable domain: EAGVAQSPRYKIIEKRQSVAFWCNPISGHATLYWYQQILGQGPKLLIQFQNNGVVDDSQLPKDRFSAERLKGVDSTLKIQPAKLEDSAVYLCASSLEGNANTGELFFGEGSRLTVL.

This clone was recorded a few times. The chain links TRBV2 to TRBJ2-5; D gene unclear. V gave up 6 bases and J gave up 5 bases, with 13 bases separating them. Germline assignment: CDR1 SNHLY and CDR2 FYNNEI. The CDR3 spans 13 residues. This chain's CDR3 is CASSPRRGETQYF. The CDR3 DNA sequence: TGTGCCAGCAGCCCTAGGAGAGGTGAGACCCAGTACTTC.

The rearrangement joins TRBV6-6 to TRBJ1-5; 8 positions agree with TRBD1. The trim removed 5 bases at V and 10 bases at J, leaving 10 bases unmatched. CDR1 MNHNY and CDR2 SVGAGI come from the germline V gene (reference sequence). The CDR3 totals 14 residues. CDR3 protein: CASSTSDRGGPQHF. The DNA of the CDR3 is TGTGCCAGCAGTACATCAGACAGGGGAGGACCCCAGCATTTT.

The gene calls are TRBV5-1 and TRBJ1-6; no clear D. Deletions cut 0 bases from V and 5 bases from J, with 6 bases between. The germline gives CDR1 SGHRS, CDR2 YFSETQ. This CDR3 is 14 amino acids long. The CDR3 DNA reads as TGCGCCAGCAGCTTGGCTGTAAATAATTCACCCCTCCACTTT. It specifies CASSLAVNNSPLHF.

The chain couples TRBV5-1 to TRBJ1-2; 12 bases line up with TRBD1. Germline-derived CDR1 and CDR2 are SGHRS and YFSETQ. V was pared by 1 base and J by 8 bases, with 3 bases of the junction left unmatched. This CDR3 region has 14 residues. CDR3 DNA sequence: TGCGCCAGCAGCTTGTGGGACAGGGGGCAAGGCTACACCTTC. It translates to CASSLWDRGQGYTF. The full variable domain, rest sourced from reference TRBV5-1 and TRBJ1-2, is KAGVTQTPRYLIKTRGQQVTLSCSPISGHRSVSWYQQTPGQGLQFLFEYFSETQRNKGNFPGRFSGRQFSNSRSEMNVSTLELGDSALYLCASSLWDRGQGYTFGSGTRLTVV.

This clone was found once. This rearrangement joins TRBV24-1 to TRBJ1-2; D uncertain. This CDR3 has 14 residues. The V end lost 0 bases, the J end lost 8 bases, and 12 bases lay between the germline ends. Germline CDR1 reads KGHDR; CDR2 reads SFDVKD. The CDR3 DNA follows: TGTGCCACCAGTGATTTGGTGGGCGGGGAAGGCTACACCTTC. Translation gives CATSDLVGGEGYTF.